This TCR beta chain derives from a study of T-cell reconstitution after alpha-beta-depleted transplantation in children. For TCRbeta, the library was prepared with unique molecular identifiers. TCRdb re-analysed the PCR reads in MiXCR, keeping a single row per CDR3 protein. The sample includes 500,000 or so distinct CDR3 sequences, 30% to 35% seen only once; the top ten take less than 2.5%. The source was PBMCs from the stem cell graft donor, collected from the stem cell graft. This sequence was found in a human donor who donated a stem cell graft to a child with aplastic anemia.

Here the CDR3 reads CSARWASGFTDTQYF. The CDR3 DNA sequence: TGCAGTGCTAGATGGGCTAGCGGGTTCACAGATACGCAGTATTTT. The J gene is TRBJ2-3, the V gene TRBV20-1; 8 nucleotides line up with TRBD2. Germline V gives CDR1 DFQATT, CDR2 SNEGSKA (reference sequence). The V gene end was trimmed by 2 bases and the J gene end by 2 bases; junction bases not matched to a gene: 6. CDR3 size: 15 residues.